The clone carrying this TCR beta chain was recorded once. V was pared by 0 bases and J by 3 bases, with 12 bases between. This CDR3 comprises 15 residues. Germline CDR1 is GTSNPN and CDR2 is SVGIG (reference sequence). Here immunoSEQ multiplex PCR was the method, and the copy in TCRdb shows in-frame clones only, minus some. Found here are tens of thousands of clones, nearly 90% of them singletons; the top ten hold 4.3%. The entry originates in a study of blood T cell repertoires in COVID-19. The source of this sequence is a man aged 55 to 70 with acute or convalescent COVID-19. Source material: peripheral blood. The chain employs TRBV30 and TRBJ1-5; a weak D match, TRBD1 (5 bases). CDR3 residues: CAWSVMGQYNQPQHF. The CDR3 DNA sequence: TGTGCCTGGAGTGTAATGGGGCAGTACAATCAGCCCCAGCATTTT.